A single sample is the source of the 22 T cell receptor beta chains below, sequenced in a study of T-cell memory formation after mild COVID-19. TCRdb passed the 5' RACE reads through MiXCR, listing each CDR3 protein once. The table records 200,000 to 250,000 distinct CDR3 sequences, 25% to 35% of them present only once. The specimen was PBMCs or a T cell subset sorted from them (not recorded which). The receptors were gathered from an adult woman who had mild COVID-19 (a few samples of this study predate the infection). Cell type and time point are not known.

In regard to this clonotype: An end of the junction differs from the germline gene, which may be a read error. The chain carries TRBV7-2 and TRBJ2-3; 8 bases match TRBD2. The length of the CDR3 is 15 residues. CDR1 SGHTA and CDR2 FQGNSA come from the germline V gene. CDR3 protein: CVSSQLTSVRDTQYF. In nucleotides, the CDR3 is TGTGTCAGCAGCCAGCTGACTAGCGTTAGAGATACGCAGTATTTT.

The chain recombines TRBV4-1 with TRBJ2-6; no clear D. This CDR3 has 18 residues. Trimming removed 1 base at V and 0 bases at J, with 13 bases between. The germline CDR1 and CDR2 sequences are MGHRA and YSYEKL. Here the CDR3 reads CASSQARMWRSGANVLTF. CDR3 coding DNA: TGCGCCAGCAGCCAAGCTAGAATGTGGCGCTCTGGGGCCAACGTCCTGACTTTC.

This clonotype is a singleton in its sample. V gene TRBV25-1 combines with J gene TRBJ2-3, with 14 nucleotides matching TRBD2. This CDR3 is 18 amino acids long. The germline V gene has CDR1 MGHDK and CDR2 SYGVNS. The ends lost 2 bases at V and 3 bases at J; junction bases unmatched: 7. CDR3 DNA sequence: TGTGCCAGCAGTGAAGGGGGACTAGCGGGAGTTGAGACAGATACGCAGTATTTT. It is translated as CASSEGGLAGVETDTQYF.

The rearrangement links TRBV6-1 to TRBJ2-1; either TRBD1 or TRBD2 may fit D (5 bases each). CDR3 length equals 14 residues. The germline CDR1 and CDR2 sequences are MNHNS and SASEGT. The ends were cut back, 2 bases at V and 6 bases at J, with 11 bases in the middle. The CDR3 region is CASSEIGARNEQFF. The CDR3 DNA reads TGTGCCAGCAGTGAAATCGGGGCCCGCAATGAGCAGTTCTTC.

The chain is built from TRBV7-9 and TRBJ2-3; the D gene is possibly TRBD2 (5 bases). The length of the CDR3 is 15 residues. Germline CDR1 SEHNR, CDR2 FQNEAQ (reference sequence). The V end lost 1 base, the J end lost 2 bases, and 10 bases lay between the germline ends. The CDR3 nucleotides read TGTGCCAGCAGCTTAGTGAGGGCCTCCACAGATACGCAGTATTTT. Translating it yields CASSLVRASTDTQYF.

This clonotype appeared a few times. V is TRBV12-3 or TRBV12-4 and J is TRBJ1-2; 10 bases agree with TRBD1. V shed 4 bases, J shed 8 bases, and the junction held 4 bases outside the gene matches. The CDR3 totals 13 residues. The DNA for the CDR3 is TGTGCCAGCAGTTCGACAGGGGGCTGGGGCTACACCTTC. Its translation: CASSSTGGWGYTF.

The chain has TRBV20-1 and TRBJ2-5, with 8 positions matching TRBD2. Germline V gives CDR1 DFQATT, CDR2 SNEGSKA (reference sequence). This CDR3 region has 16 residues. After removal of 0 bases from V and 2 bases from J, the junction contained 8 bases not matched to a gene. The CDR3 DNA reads TGCAGTGCTAGAGAAGGTTTAGCGGGAAGGCAAGAGACCCAGTACTTC. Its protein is CSAREGLAGRQETQYF.

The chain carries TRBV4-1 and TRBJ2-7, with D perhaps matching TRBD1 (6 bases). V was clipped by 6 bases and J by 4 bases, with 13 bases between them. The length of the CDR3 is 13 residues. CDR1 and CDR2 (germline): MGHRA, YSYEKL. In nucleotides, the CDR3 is TGCGCCAGCAGACCGACAGGACGTTACGAGCAGTACTTC. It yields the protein CASRPTGRYEQYF.

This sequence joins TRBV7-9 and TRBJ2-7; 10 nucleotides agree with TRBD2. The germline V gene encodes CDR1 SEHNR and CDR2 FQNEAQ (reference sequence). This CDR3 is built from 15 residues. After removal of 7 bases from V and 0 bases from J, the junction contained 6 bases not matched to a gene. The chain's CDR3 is CASITTSGASYEQYF. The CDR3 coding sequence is TGTGCCAGCATCACAACTAGCGGGGCCTCCTACGAGCAGTACTTC. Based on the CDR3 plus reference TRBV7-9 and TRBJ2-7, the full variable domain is DTGVSQNPRHKITKRGQNVTFRCDPISEHNRLYWYRQTLGQGPEFLTYFQNEAQLEKSRLLSDRFSAERPKGSFSTLEIQRTEQGDSAMYLCASITTSGASYEQYFGPGTRLTVT.

The CDR3 region is CASSRQGNYGYTF. CDR3 sequence (DNA): TGTGCCAGCAGCCGTCAGGGCAACTATGGCTACACCTTC. The rearrangement links TRBV6-5 to TRBJ1-2; possibly TRBD1 for D (5 bases). Per the germline V gene, CDR1 is MNHEY and CDR2 is SVGAGI. The V gene lost 6 bases and the J gene lost 2 bases, with 10 bases spanning the gap. The CDR3 has 13 residues.

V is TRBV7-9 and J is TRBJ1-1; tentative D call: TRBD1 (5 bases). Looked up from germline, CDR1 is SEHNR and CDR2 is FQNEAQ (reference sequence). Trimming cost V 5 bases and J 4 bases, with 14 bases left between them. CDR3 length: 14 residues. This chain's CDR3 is CASSLTGRGTEAFF. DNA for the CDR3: TGTGCCAGCAGCCTTACAGGTAGGGGCACTGAAGCTTTCTTT.

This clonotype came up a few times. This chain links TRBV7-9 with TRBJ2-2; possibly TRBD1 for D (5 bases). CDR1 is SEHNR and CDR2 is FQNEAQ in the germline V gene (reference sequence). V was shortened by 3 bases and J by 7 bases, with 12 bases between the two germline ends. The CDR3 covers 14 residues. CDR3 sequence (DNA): TGTGCCAGCAGCTTCAGGGCAACAAGCGGGGAGCTGTTTTTT. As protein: CASSFRATSGELFF.

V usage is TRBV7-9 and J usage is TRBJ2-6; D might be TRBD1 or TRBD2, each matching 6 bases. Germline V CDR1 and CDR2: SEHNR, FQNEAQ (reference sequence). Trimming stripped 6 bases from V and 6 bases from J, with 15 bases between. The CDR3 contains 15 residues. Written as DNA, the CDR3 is TGTGCCAGCAGAGGGGGGACATCCGAGGCCAACGTCCTGACTTTC. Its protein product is CASRGGTSEANVLTF.

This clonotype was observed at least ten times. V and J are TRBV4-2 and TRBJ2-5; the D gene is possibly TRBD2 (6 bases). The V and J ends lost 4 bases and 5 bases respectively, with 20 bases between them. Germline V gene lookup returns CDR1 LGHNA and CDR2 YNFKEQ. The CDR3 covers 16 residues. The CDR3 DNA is TGTGCCAGCAGCCGGGGCTCGGGACTGGAGGCGGAGACCCAGTACTTC. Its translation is CASSRGSGLEAETQYF.

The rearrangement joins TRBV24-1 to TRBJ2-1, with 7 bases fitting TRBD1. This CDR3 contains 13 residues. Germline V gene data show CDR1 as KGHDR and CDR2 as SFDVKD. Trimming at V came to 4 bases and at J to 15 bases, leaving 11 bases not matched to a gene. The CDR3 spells CATSESLTGLAFF. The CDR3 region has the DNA TGTGCCACCAGTGAGTCCCTGACAGGGCTAGCGTTCTTC.

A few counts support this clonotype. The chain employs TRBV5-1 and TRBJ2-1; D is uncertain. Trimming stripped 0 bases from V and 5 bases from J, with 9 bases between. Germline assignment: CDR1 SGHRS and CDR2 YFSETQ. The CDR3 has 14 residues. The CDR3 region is CASSLGFANNEQFF. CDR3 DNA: TGCGCCAGCAGCTTGGGATTTGCTAACAATGAGCAGTTCTTC.

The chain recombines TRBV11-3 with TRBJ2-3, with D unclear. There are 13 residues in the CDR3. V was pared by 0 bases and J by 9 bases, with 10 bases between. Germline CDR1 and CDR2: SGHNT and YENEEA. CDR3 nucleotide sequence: TGTGCCAGCAGCTTAGATGGGCTCGTGACGCAGTATTTT. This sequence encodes CASSLDGLVTQYF.

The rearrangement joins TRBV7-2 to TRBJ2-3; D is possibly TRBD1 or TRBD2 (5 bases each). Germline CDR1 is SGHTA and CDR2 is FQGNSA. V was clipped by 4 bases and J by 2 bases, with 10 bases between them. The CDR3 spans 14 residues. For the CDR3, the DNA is TGTGCCAGCAGCTCCGAGGGGTTCACAGATACGCAGTATTTT. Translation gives CASSSEGFTDTQYF. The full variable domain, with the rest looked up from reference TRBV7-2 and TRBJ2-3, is GAGVSQSPSNKVTEKGKDVELRCDPISGHTALYWYRQSLGQGLEFLIYFQGNSAPDKSGLPSDRFSAERTGGSVSTLTIQRTQQEDSAVYLCASSSEGFTDTQYFGPGTRLTVL.

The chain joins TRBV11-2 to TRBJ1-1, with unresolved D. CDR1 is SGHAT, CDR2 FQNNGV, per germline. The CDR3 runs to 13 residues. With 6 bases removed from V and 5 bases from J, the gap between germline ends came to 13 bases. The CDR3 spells CASRPPRGTEAFF. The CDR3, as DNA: TGTGCCAGCAGACCCCCGCGGGGAACTGAAGCTTTCTTT.

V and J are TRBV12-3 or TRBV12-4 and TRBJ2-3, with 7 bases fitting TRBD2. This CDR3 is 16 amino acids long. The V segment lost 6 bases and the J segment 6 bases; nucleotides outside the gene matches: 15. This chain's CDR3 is CASRGWGEGRSDTQYF. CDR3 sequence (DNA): TGTGCCAGCAGGGGATGGGGGGAGGGCCGGTCGGATACGCAGTATTTT.

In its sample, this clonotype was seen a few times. The CDR3 nucleotides read TGTGCCAGCAGGCCTGTAGCGGGAGTGCCGCTCGGTGAGCAGTACTTC. Protein: CASRPVAGVPLGEQYF. This chain uses TRBV7-8 with TRBJ2-7; 9 positions match TRBD2. Looked up from germline, CDR1 is SGHVS and CDR2 is FQNEAQ. This CDR3 has 16 amino acids. The V segment lost 6 bases and the J segment 7 bases; nucleotides outside the gene matches: 16.

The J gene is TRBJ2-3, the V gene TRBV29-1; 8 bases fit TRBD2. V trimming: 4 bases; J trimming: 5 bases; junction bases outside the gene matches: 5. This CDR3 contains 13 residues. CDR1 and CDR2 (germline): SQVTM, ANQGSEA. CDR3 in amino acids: CSVVTGGVDTQYF. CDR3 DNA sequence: TGCAGCGTTGTGACGGGGGGGGTAGATACGCAGTATTTT.